Listed below are T cell receptor beta chains from one sample, sequenced in a study of T cells expressing NK-cell markers. With the 5' RACE reads reprocessed, TCRdb shows one record per CDR3 protein and no DNA. The listing contains fewer than 300,000 distinct CDR3 sequences. Sequenced input: blood T cells: a sorted CD56 or NKG2C T cell subset, CD4+ or CD8+ T cells, or bulk PBMC T cells (not recorded which). Receptors originate from a woman aged 18 to 75 in good health. CDR3s include the opening cysteine and the closing phenylalanine or tryptophan. Each record gives: CDR3 length, V gene, J gene, CDR3 protein.

14	TRBV28	TRBJ2-7	CASQTSGGIYEQYF
14	TRBV4-2	TRBJ1-2	CASSQRGLVYGYTF
14	TRBV25-1	TRBJ1-6	CASSGLDRNSPLHF
14	TRBV7-3	TRBJ2-3	CASSLTSTPGRQYF
14	TRBV5-6	TRBJ2-1	CASSRDRGLNEQFF
15	TRBV7-3	TRBJ2-5	CASSLMPGTQETQYF
18	TRBV12-3/TRBV12-4	TRBJ2-3	CASSLGTSGGIGTDTQYF
12	TRBV29-1	TRBJ1-4	CSVAGDSLKLFF
16	TRBV7-3	TRBJ2-3	CASSPNPGLVPDTQYF
16	TRBV5-1	TRBJ2-1	CASSLAVVVGYNEQFF